The 3 T cell receptor beta chains below all came from one sample that was sequenced in a study of cytomegalovirus exposure and HLA in healthy donors. The PCR ran on 60 Vbeta and 13 Jbeta primers. Libraries were prepared by immunoSEQ multiplex PCR; TCRdb keeps only in-frame clonotypes and omits some of them. The sample consists of roughly 230,000 clones, about 85% of them appearing once. The sequencing input was PBMCs. The receptors stem from a girl aged 2-10 years in good health and CMV-seronegative.

This clone has only a few counts. The chain recombines TRBV12-5 with TRBJ2-7, with TRBD1 matching 10 bases. The trim removed 4 bases at V and 5 bases at J, leaving 11 bases unmatched. Germline-derived CDR1 and CDR2 are LGHNT and FRNRAP. CDR3 length: 16 amino acids. CDR3 in amino acids: CASGWIAGQGINEQYF. Written as DNA, the CDR3 is TGTGCTAGTGGTTGGATCGCGGGACAGGGGATCAACGAGCAGTACTTC.

V is TRBV30 and J is TRBJ1-2; 10 bases are shared with TRBD1. The CDR3 has 17 amino acids. V lost 1 base and J lost 2; bases outside the gene matches: 10. Germline V lookup: CDR1 GTSNPN, CDR2 SVGIG (reference sequence). The CDR3 loop is CAWSAPSTGGSNYGYTF. In DNA form, the CDR3 reads TGTGCCTGGAGTGCCCCATCGACAGGGGGCTCAAACTATGGCTACACCTTC.

The J gene is TRBJ2-3, the V gene TRBV6-4; 7 positions match TRBD2. This CDR3 comprises 14 residues. Germline trimming cut 5 bases from V and 1 base from J; bases unmatched to any gene: 3. Germline V CDR1 and CDR2: MRHNA, SNTAGT. CDR3 nucleotides: TGTGCCAGCAGTTCGCTAGCGGGCACAGATACGCAGTATTTT. It codes for CASSSLAGTDTQYF.